This T cell receptor beta chain was found in a study of T cells in Graves' hyperthyroidism and ophthalmopathy. General observations from the study: Separating ophthalmopathy from stable hyperthyroidism was achieved by a 13 V-J model.

Fresh 10 ml peripheral blood yielded PBMCs. This clonotype was detected ten times or more. Its antigen is not identified. RNA transcripts gave rise to amplified TCR beta CDR3 regions. The TCR CDR3 first-round RT-PCR relied on the HTBI primer set. TCRdb passed the multiplex PCR reads through MiXCR, listing each CDR3 protein once. Among about 640,000 distinct CDR3 sequences, roughly 20% were seen once, and the ten largest hold 34%. The sample taken for sequencing was blood. The receptor was isolated from a man aged 25 to 40 with Graves' ophthalmopathy.

The CDR3 spells CASSPPADSYNEQFF. The CDR3 DNA is TGTGCCAGCAGCCCCCCGGCGGACTCCTACAATGAGCAGTTCTTC. The chain is built from TRBV3-1 and TRBJ2-1; the D is unclear. V was trimmed by 4 bases and J by 0 bases, leaving 10 bases between them. The germline V gene encodes CDR1 LGHDT and CDR2 YNNKEL (reference sequence). The CDR3 is 15 residues long.